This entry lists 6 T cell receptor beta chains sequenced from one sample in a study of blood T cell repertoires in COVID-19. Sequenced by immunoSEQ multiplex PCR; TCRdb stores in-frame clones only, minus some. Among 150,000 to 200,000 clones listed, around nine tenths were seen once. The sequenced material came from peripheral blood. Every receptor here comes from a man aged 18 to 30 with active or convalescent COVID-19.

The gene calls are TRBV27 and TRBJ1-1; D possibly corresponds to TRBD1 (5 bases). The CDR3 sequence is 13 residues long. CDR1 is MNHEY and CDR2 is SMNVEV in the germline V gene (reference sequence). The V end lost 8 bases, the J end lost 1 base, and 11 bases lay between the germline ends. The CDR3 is CASQGLGNTEAFF. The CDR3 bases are TGTGCCAGCCAGGGTTTGGGGAACACTGAAGCTTTCTTT.

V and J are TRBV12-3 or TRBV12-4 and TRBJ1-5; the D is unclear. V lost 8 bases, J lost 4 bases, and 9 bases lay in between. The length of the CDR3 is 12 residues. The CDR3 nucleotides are TGTGCCAGCCGGCGGGAGAATCAGCCCCAGCATTTT. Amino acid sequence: CASRRENQPQHF.

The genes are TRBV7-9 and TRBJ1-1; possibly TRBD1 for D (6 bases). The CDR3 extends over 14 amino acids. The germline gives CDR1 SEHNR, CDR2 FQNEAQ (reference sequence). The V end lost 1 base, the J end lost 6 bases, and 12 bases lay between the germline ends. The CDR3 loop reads CASSLDRRGPEAFF. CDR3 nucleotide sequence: TGTGCCAGCAGCTTAGATAGGCGGGGGCCTGAAGCTTTCTTT.

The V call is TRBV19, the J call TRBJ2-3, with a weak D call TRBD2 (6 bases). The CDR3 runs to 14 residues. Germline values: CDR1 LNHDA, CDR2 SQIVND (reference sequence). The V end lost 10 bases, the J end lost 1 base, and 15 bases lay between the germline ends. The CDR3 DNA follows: TGTGCCACCGGGAGCGGGTCTGGCACAGATACGCAGTATTTT. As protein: CATGSGSGTDTQYF.

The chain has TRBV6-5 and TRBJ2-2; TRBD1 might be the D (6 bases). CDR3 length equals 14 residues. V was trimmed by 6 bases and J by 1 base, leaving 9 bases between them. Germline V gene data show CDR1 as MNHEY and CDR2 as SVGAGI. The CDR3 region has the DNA TGTGCCAGCAGGCAGACAGGGAACACCGGGGAGCTGTTTTTT. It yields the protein CASRQTGNTGELFF.

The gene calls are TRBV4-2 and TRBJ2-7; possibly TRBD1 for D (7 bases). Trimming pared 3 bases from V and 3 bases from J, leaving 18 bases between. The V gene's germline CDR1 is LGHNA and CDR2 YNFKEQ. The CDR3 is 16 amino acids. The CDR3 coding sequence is TGTGCCAGCAGCCAGAGAACAGGGGACGGGGGCTACGAGCAGTACTTC. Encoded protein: CASSQRTGDGGYEQYF.